The 19 T cell receptor beta chains below all came from one sample that was sequenced in a study of cytomegalovirus exposure and HLA in healthy donors (dated by TCRdb to between 2016 and 2019). Libraries were constructed by the immunoSEQ multiplex PCR assay. For the multiplex PCR, a mixture combining 60 forward primers for TCR Vbeta segments and 13 reverse primers for TCR Jbeta segments was used. TCRdb's version of the immuneACCESS table is confined to in-frame rearrangements and falls short of the full clone set. An unresolved V gene accounts for under half of the shortfall where checked; the remainder is of unknown origin. The sample contains around 150,000 clones, roughly 80% of them found a single time. 1.5% to 2% of the sample comes from the top ten. Sequencing was done on a sample of PBMCs. These receptors all stem from a woman between 40 and 50 years old in good health and CMV-seronegative.

This clone appeared a few times. This chain links TRBV4-1 with TRBJ2-7, with 10 bases fitting TRBD1. CDR1 and CDR2 (germline): MGHRA, YSYEKL. CDR3 size: 16 residues. With 2 bases clipped from V and 2 bases from J, the junction kept 6 bases outside the gene matches. The CDR3: CASSQLPGQGTYEQYF. CDR3 nucleotide sequence: TGCGCCAGCAGCCAACTTCCGGGACAGGGGACCTACGAGCAGTACTTC.

This chain joins TRBV9 and TRBJ2-7, with 9 bases matching TRBD1. Germline CDR1 and CDR2: SGDLS and YYNGEE. The CDR3 covers 15 residues. V shed 2 bases and J 5 bases; nucleotides not matched to a gene: 8. CDR3 amino acids: CASSVSGTGFHEQYF. The CDR3 DNA sequence: TGTGCCAGCAGCGTTTCCGGGACAGGGTTCCACGAGCAGTACTTC.

The chain combines TRBV10-3 with TRBJ2-5, with D unresolved. The ends were cut back, 7 bases at V and 3 bases at J, with 21 bases in the middle. The CDR3 is made up of 16 amino acids. In germline, CDR1 is ENHRY, CDR2 SYGVKD. The chain's CDR3 is CAIMIQLTLRKETQYF. The CDR3 nucleotides read TGTGCCATCATGATCCAACTAACATTGAGAAAAGAGACCCAGTACTTC.

This clone was observed a handful of times. V is TRBV5-5 and J is TRBJ1-1, with 8 bases lining up with TRBD1. V gave up 0 bases and J gave up 7 bases; unmatched junction bases: 11. The length of the CDR3 is 16 residues. From germline, CDR1 is SGHKS and CDR2 YYEKEE (reference sequence). The CDR3 here is CASSLDRGRMAVEAFF. The DNA for the CDR3 is TGTGCCAGCAGCTTGGACAGGGGGAGGATGGCGGTTGAAGCTTTCTTT.

The rearrangement uses TRBV30 and TRBJ2-1; D is perhaps TRBD2 (6 bases). The CDR3 spans 12 residues. Trimming cost V 2 bases and J 6 bases, with 8 bases left between them. From germline, CDR1 is GTSNPN and CDR2 SVGIG (reference sequence). CDR3 DNA sequence: TGTGCCTGGAGTAACGGGGGCAATGAGCAGTTCTTC. Translated: CAWSNGGNEQFF.

This sequence joins TRBV5-1 and TRBJ1-5, with D hard to call. Trimming removed 3 bases at V and 2 bases at J, with 9 bases between. The CDR3 runs 14 residues. Germline V CDR1 and CDR2: SGHRS, YFSETQ. CDR3 sequence reads: CASSSLGGNQPQHF. The DNA of the CDR3 is TGCGCCAGCAGCTCACTCGGGGGCAATCAGCCCCAGCATTTT.

This clone has just a few counts. V is TRBV6-4 and J is TRBJ1-1; 7 bases match TRBD1. This CDR3 is 14 amino acids long. From germline, CDR1 is MRHNA and CDR2 SNTAGT. V dropped 4 bases and J dropped 4; count of bases not matched to a gene: 6. The CDR3 DNA follows: TGTGCCAGCAGTGCCACAGGGGAGGCCACTGAAGCTTTCTTT. It yields the protein CASSATGEATEAFF.

This chain connects TRBV5-1 to TRBJ1-1; D may be TRBD1 (5 bases). CDR1 SGHRS and CDR2 YFSETQ come from the germline V gene. This CDR3 is built from 13 residues. V lost 4 bases to trimming and J lost 6 bases, with 13 bases between them. CDR3 loop: CASSPGTGAEAFF. CDR3 coding DNA: TGCGCCAGCAGCCCCGGGACGGGGGCTGAAGCTTTCTTT.

This clone has just a few counts. The CDR3 sequence: CASRTDRALSPLHF. The CDR3 bases are TGTGCCAGCAGGACGGACAGGGCGCTCTCACCCCTCCACTTT. The chain couples TRBV6-5 to TRBJ1-6; 8 bases are a match to TRBD1. The V segment lost 6 bases and the J segment 10 bases; nucleotides outside the gene matches: 8. In germline, CDR1 is MNHEY, CDR2 SVGAGI. The CDR3 has 14 amino acids.

The rearrangement links TRBV27 to TRBJ2-1, with 10 bases aligning to TRBD2. V shed 4 bases, J shed 4 bases, and the junction held 7 bases outside the gene matches. The CDR3 sequence is 16 residues long. Germline CDR1 reads MNHEY; CDR2 reads SMNVEV (reference sequence). For the CDR3, the DNA is TGTGCCAGCAGTTCGCCTAGACTAGCGGGTTACAATGAGCAGTTCTTC. It specifies CASSSPRLAGYNEQFF.

The chain uses TRBV30 and TRBJ1-6; D is perhaps TRBD1 (6 bases). CDR1 is GTSNPN, CDR2 SVGIG, per germline (reference sequence). This CDR3 contains 12 residues. Trimming removed 4 bases from V and 8 bases from J, with 9 bases in between. CDR3 sequence: CAWTGAYSPLHF. For the CDR3, the DNA is TGTGCCTGGACAGGGGCTTATTCACCCCTCCACTTT.

Note on this clone: This sample also contains other DNA sequences that code for the same CDR3. The chain has TRBV28 and TRBJ1-1, with D possibly matching TRBD1 (5 bases). The CDR3 totals 14 residues. V lost 1 base and J 3 bases, leaving 9 bases between the germline ends. Germline CDR1 reads MDHEN; CDR2 reads SYDVKM. DNA for the CDR3: TGTGCCAGCAGTTTATCCGACAGTTACACTGAAGCTTTCTTT. It encodes CASSLSDSYTEAFF.

This clone was recorded only once. The chain uses TRBV6-1 and TRBJ2-7; weak D call: TRBD1 (5 bases). There are 15 residues in the CDR3. V lost 0 bases, J lost 1 base, and 10 bases lay in between. The germline CDR1 and CDR2 sequences are MNHNS and SASEGT. Here the CDR3 reads CASSEALGVSYEQYF. In nucleotides, the CDR3 is TGTGCCAGCAGTGAAGCGCTAGGGGTTTCCTACGAGCAGTACTTC.

CDR3 protein: CASTSSTGRMNTEAFF. The DNA for the CDR3 is TGTGCCAGCACCTCCTCGACGGGAAGGATGAACACTGAAGCTTTCTTT. The gene calls are TRBV28 and TRBJ1-1; D is ambiguous. The CDR3 contains 16 residues. The germline V and J ends were trimmed by 7 bases and 0 bases, with 18 bases remaining between them. Germline CDR1 is MDHEN and CDR2 is SYDVKM.

This clone has only a few counts. V and J are TRBV7-6 and TRBJ1-2, with TRBD1 as a possible D gene (5 bases). The V gene lost 0 bases and the J gene lost 0 bases, with 17 bases spanning the gap. The CDR3 is 18 amino acids. CDR1 is SGHVS and CDR2 is FNYEAQ in the germline V gene. CDR3 residues: CASSLASPGGWANYGYTF. In DNA form, the CDR3 reads TGTGCCAGCAGCTTAGCGTCCCCGGGGGGTTGGGCTAACTATGGCTACACCTTC.

This rearrangement joins TRBV5-1 to TRBJ1-2, with D hard to call. V lost 3 bases, J lost 4 bases, and 16 bases lay in between. The CDR3 is 15 residues long. In germline, CDR1 is SGHRS, CDR2 YFSETQ. CDR3 nucleotide sequence: TGCGCCAGCAGCTGGAGTCACTCGGGAACCTATGGCTACACCTTC. Encoded protein: CASSWSHSGTYGYTF.

The gene calls are TRBV5-1 and TRBJ2-7, with 8 bases fitting TRBD1. V lost 0 bases to trimming and J lost 6 bases; unmatched junction nucleotides: 17. The germline CDR1 and CDR2 sequences are SGHRS and YFSETQ. This CDR3 spans 18 amino acids. Here the CDR3 reads CASSLVSGGASGPIEQYF. The DNA of the CDR3 is TGCGCCAGCAGCTTGGTGTCAGGGGGCGCGTCCGGACCTATCGAGCAGTACTTC.

The chain employs TRBV5-4 and TRBJ1-2; TRBD1 aligns across 10 bases. Germline lookup yields CDR1 SGHNT and CDR2 YYREEE (reference sequence). The length of the CDR3 is 16 residues. The V segment lost 4 bases and the J segment 3 bases; nucleotides outside the gene matches: 9. CDR3 in DNA: TGTGCCAGCAGCCTAGGGGGGACAGGGGCGGACTATGGCTACACCTTC. It specifies CASSLGGTGADYGYTF.

The gene calls are TRBV18 and TRBJ1-5; D is ambiguous. The CDR3 contains 14 residues. From germline, CDR1 is KGHSH and CDR2 LQKENI. V lost 3 bases and J lost 3, with 9 bases in between. The CDR3: CASSPGESNQPQHF. Written as DNA, the CDR3 is TGTGCCAGCTCACCCGGGGAGTCCAATCAGCCCCAGCATTTT.